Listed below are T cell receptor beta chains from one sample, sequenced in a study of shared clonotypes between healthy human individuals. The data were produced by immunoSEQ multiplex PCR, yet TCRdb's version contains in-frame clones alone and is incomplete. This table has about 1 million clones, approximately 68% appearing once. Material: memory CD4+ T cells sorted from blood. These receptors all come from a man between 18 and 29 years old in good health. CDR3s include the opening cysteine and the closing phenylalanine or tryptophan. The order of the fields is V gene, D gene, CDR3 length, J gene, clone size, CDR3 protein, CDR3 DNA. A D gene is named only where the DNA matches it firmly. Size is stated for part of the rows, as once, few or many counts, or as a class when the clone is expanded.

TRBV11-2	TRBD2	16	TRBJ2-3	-	CASSPNSGGARDTQYF	TGTGCCAGCAGCCCGAATAGCGGGGGGGCCCGGGATACGCAGTATTTT
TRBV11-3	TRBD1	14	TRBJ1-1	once	CASSSGQKNTEAFF	TGTGCCAGCAGCTCGGGACAGAAGAACACTGAAGCTTTCTTT
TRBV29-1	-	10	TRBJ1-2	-	CSVETASYTF	TGCAGCGTTGAAACAGCGAGCTACACCTTC
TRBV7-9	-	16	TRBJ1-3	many	CASSFTDLSSGNTIYF	TGTGCCAGCAGCTTTACAGACTTATCCTCTGGAAACACCATATATTTT
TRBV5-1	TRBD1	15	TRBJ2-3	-	CASSLRAGGPDTQYF	TGCGCCAGCAGCTTGCGGGCAGGGGGTCCAGATACGCAGTATTTT
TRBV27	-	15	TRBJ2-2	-	CASRGPVQGTGELFF	TGTGCCAGCAGGGGGCCCGTACAGGGTACCGGGGAGCTGTTTTTT
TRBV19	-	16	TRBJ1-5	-	CASSPSGGLFNQPQHF	TGTGCCAGTAGCCCCTCGGGGGGCCTGTTCAATCAGCCCCAGCATTTT
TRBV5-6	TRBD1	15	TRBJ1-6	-	CASSNLDRANSPLHF	TGTGCCAGCAGCAACCTGGACAGGGCAAATTCACCCCTCCACTTT
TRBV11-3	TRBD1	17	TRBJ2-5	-	CASSLGRQGHSQETQYF	TGTGCCAGCAGCTTAGGGCGACAGGGACACTCCCAAGAGACCCAGTACTTC
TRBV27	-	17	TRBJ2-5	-	CASSYRVPRNDKETQYF	TGTGCCAGCAGCTACAGGGTCCCAAGAAACGACAAAGAGACCCAGTACTTC
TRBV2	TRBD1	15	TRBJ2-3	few	CASSPDRGNTDTQYF	TGTGCCAGCAGTCCAGACAGGGGTAACACAGATACGCAGTATTTT
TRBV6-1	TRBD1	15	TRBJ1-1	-	CASSEPGQGAVEAFF	TGTGCCAGCAGTGAACCGGGACAGGGGGCAGTTGAAGCTTTCTTT
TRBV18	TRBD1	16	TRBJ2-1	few	CASSPYSGTGVNEQFF	TGTGCCAGCTCACCCTACTCCGGGACAGGTGTTAATGAGCAGTTCTTC
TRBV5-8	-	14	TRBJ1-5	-	CASSLAGPNQPQHF	TGTGCCAGCAGCTTGGCAGGACCCAATCAGCCCCAGCATTTT
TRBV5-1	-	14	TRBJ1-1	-	CASSLGQKNTEAFF	TGCGCCAGCAGCTTAGGACAGAAGAACACTGAAGCTTTCTTT
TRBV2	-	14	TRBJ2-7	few	CASSEGFLRGEQYF	TGTGCCAGCAGTGAAGGGTTCCTCAGGGGCGAGCAGTACTTC
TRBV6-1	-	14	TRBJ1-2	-	CASSTDRGAHGYTF	TGTGCCAGCAGTACTGATCGGGGGGCCCATGGCTACACCTTC
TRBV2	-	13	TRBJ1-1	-	CASSYREGTEAFF	TGTGCCAGCAGTTACAGGGAAGGAACTGAAGCTTTCTTT
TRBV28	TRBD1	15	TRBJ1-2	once	CASSYRDRTLYGYTF	TGTGCCAGCAGTTACCGGGACAGAACTCTCTATGGCTACACCTTC
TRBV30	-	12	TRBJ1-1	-	CAWSVGNTEAFF	TGTGCCTGGAGTGTGGGGAACACTGAAGCTTTCTTT
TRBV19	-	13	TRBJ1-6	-	CASRGRDNSPLHF	TGTGCCAGTAGAGGGCGGGATAATTCACCCCTCCACTTT
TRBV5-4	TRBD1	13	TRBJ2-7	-	CASSSRDRDEQYF	TGTGCCAGCAGCTCCCGGGACAGGGACGAGCAGTACTTC
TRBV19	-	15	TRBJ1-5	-	CASSIGEGSNQPQHF	TGTGCCAGTAGTATCGGGGAAGGGAGCAATCAGCCCCAGCATTTT
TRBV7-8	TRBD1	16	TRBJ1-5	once	CASSPAPGQGVQPQHF	TGTGCCAGCAGCCCCGCACCGGGACAGGGGGTTCAGCCCCAGCATTTT
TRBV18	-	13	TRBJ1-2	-	CASSSTETYGYTF	TGTGCCAGCTCATCCACAGAGACCTATGGCTACACCTTC
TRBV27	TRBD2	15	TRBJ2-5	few	CASSPRLAGAPPQYF	TGTGCCAGCAGTCCCCGACTAGCGGGGGCCCCACCCCAGTACTTC
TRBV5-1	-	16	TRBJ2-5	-	CASSEGSLGYQETQYF	TGCGCCAGCAGCGAGGGATCGTTGGGGTACCAAGAGACCCAGTACTTC
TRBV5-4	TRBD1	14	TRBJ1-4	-	CASSPTGQGTKLFF	TGTGCCAGCAGCCCAACTGGACAGGGGACAAAACTGTTTTTT
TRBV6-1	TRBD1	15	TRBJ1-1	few	CASSDYGTGNTEAFF	TGTGCCAGCAGCGACTATGGGACAGGGAACACTGAAGCTTTCTTT
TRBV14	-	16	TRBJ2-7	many	CASSGGRTPGSYEQYF	TGTGCCAGCAGTGGGGGGCGTACGCCAGGTTCCTACGAGCAGTACTTC
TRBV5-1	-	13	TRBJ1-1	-	CASSFSRDTEAFF	TGCGCCAGCAGCTTCTCTCGCGACACTGAAGCTTTCTTT
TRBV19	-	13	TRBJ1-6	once	CASATGSTSPLHF	TGTGCCAGCGCGACAGGCTCGACCTCACCCCTCCACTTT
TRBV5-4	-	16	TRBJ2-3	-	CASSLAGGGHVDTQYF	TGTGCCAGCAGCTTGGCCGGGGGCGGCCACGTGGATACGCAGTATTTT
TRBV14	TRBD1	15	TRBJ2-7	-	CASSRMTGALYEQYF	TGTGCCAGCAGCCGAATGACAGGGGCTCTCTACGAGCAGTACTTC
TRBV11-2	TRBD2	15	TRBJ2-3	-	CASSPGLGITDTQYF	TGTGCCAGCAGCCCGGGACTAGGGATCACAGATACGCAGTATTTT
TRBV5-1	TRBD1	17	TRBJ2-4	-	CASSWTGTGGASDIQYF	TGCGCCAGCAGCTGGACCGGGACAGGGGGCGCGAGTGACATTCAGTACTTC
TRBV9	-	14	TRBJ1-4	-	CASSVTGSNEKLFF	TGTGCCAGCAGCGTTACAGGGAGTAATGAAAAACTGTTTTTT
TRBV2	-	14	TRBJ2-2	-	CASGSGSKTGELFF	TGTGCCAGCGGGAGTGGGAGTAAGACCGGGGAGCTGTTTTTT
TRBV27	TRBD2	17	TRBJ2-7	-	CASSLATSGRGGAEQYF	TGTGCCAGCAGTTTAGCTACTAGCGGGAGAGGGGGGGCCGAGCAGTACTTC
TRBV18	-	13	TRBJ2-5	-	CASSPTALETQYF	TGTGCCAGCTCACCAACTGCCCTGGAGACCCAGTACTTC
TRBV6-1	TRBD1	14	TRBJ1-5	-	CASSRDRGDQPQHF	TGTGCCAGCTCCCGGGACAGGGGCGATCAGCCCCAGCATTTT
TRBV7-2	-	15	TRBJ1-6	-	CASSLALGSNSPLHF	TGTGCCAGCAGCTTAGCGCTAGGTAGTAATTCACCCCTCCACTTT
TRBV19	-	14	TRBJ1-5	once	CASSMREVRQPQHF	TGTGCCAGTAGTATGCGTGAGGTTCGGCAGCCCCAGCATTTT